A selection of T cell receptor beta chains follows, all from one sample in a study of a mutant IDH1 vaccine in newly diagnosed glioma. This table comes from immunoSEQ multiplex PCR, and its TCRdb copy is limited to in-frame clones, with some not included. The repertoire holds under 45,000 clones, with approximately 84% as singletons. These receptors' targets are unknown. This material consisted of PBMCs, taken from a glioma patient whose treatment included an IDH1 peptide vaccine. The receptors stem from a woman under 30 with glioma. Some clones in this sample may be carry-over from other donors' samples. Both conserved end residues are part of each CDR3. Each record gives: D gene, clone size, V gene, CDR3 length, J gene, CDR3 DNA, CDR3 protein. A D gene is named only where the DNA matches it firmly. Clone size is stated in some rows and not others, as once, few, many or a class when expanded.

>.|.|TRBV5-1|16|TRBJ1-1
TGCGCCAGCAGCAAACCCTTCGAGGGGCGGAACACTGAAGCTTTCTTT
CASSKPFEGRNTEAFF
>.|.|TRBV7-2|16|TRBJ2-1
TGTGCCAGCAGCCCACCTTGGGCAGGGTTCCCCAATGAGCAGTTCTTC
CASSPPWAGFPNEQFF
>TRBD1|.|TRBV5-1|14|TRBJ2-7
TGCGCCAGTGGGGACAGGGGCGCCTCCTACGAGCAGTACTTC
CASGDRGASYEQYF
>.|.|TRBV7-9|12|TRBJ1-5
TGTGCCAGCAGCCGGGGGGGTCAGCCCCAGCATTTT
CASSRGGQPQHF
>.|.|TRBV13|19|TRBJ2-1
TGTGCCAGCAGCTTAGGACAGTTACTTCCCGCCGGCTCCTACAATGAGCAGTTCTTC
CASSLGQLLPAGSYNEQFF
>TRBD1|.|TRBV5-1|15|TRBJ1-4
TGCGCCAGCAGCACCGAGACAGGGAAGAATGAAAAACTGTTTTTT
CASSTETGKNEKLFF
>.|.|TRBV27|12|TRBJ2-2
TGTGCCAGCAGCTTTAACACCGGGGAGCTGTTTTTT
CASSFNTGELFF
>.|.|TRBV9|14|TRBJ1-2
TGTGCCAGCAGCGAGGACCTGACAGGCTATGGCTACACCTTC
CASSEDLTGYGYTF
>TRBD2|.|TRBV4-3|15|TRBJ2-3
TGCGCCAGCAGCCCAACGGGGGGGCGTCCAGATACGCAGTATTTT
CASSPTGGRPDTQYF
>TRBD2|.|TRBV27|14|TRBJ2-5
TGTGCCAGCAGACTAGCGGGAGGGGGGGAGACCCAGTACTTC
CASRLAGGGETQYF
>.|once|TRBV5-1|15|TRBJ1-5
TGCGCCAGCAGCCCCCATGGGGGGGTCAATCAGCCCCAGCATTTT
CASSPHGGVNQPQHF
>.|.|TRBV4-1|13|TRBJ1-5
TGCGCCAGCAGCCAGGTGGAGAATCAGCCCCAGCATTTT
CASSQVENQPQHF
>.|few|TRBV5-6|17|TRBJ1-4
TGTGCCAGCAGCCAACCTTGGACGGACGGTAGGGATGAAAAACTGTTTTTT
CASSQPWTDGRDEKLFF
>.|once|TRBV18|14|TRBJ1-3
TGTGCCAGCTCCCGCGGGACGGCTGGAAACACCATATATTTT
CASSRGTAGNTIYF
>.|.|TRBV2|17|TRBJ1-5
TGTGCCAGCAGTAAGCGGGAAGGGGCATATAGCAATCAGCCCCAGCATTTT
CASSKREGAYSNQPQHF
>TRBD2|.|TRBV6-5|15|TRBJ2-7
TGTGCCAGCAGTTACTTAACTAGCGGGGGGAGCGAGCAGTACTTC
CASSYLTSGGSEQYF
>.|.|TRBV7-8|15|TRBJ2-2
TGTGCCAGCAGCCTCCAGAGGATTGGGGTCGGGGAGCTGTTTTTT
CASSLQRIGVGELFF
>TRBD1|.|TRBV9|15|TRBJ1-1
TGTGCCAGCAGCTCTGGGGGACAGGGTGGGACTGAAGCTTTCTTT
CASSSGGQGGTEAFF
>.|.|TRBV7-2|11|TRBJ1-2
TGTGCCAGCAGCCCAGGTCGGGGCTACACCTTC
CASSPGRGYTF
>.|.|TRBV18|13|TRBJ1-5
TGTGCCAGCTCACCGGAGTCCAATCAGCCCCAGCATTTT
CASSPESNQPQHF
>TRBD2|.|TRBV6-4|21|TRBJ2-7
TGTGCCAGCAGTGACTCTTATTATCCGTCCTATTTTCGGCTAGCGGGGCGCGAGCAGTACTTC
CASSDSYYPSYFRLAGREQYF
>TRBD1|.|TRBV7-9|17|TRBJ1-6
TGTGCCAGCAGCTTAAGTCCCCACAGGGGTTTGAATTCACCCCTCCACTTT
CASSLSPHRGLNSPLHF
>.|.|TRBV19|14|TRBJ1-5
TGTGCCAGTAGTGTAGCAGGCGGCAATCAGCCCCAGCATTTT
CASSVAGGNQPQHF
>TRBD1|.|TRBV7-3|19|TRBJ1-5
TGTGCCAGCAGCCAAATCCTCGACAGGGCCAAAGGGGTCTATCAGCCCCAGCATTTT
CASSQILDRAKGVYQPQHF
>TRBD1|once|TRBV4-1|17|TRBJ1-2
TGCGCCAGCAGCCAAGATGAGAAAGGGACAGGTTTTGATGGCTACACCTTC
CASSQDEKGTGFDGYTF
>.|few|TRBV9|13|TRBJ1-1
TGTGCCAGCAGCGTAGGCGGTCGCACTGAAGCTTTCTTT
CASSVGGRTEAFF
>TRBD1|.|TRBV27|15|TRBJ1-2
TGTGCCAGCAGTCCCCCCCCGGGACAGGGGTATGGCTACACCTTC
CASSPPPGQGYGYTF
>.|.|TRBV29-1|15|TRBJ2-2
TGCAGCGCTGTAACCGGGACGGTGAGCACCGGGGAGCTGTTTTTT
CSAVTGTVSTGELFF
>TRBD2|.|TRBV19|14|TRBJ2-1
TGTGCCAGTAGGGTAGCGGGGGGGCGCACTGAGCAGTTCTTC
CASRVAGGRTEQFF
>.|.|TRBV2|10|TRBJ1-1
.
CASILGAAFF
>.|.|TRBV5-7|15|TRBJ1-5
TGTGCCAGCAGCTTAGGGGGGAATAGCAATCAGCCCCAGCATTTT
CASSLGGNSNQPQHF
>.|.|TRBV9|15|TRBJ1-2
TGTGCCAGCAGCGGGGGGACCGGAGGCAACTATGGCTACACCTTC
CASSGGTGGNYGYTF
>.|.|TRBV6-6|13|TRBJ2-1
TGTGCCAGCGGAGGACTACGCTACAATGAGCAGTTCTTC
CASGGLRYNEQFF
>TRBD2|.|TRBV29-1|14|TRBJ2-7
TGCAGCGTCGCAACTAGCGGGGCCCACTACGAGCAGTACTTC
CSVATSGAHYEQYF
>TRBD1|.|TRBV7-2|12|TRBJ1-1
TGTGCCAGCAGCCCCCAGGGGGCTGAAGCTTTCTTT
CASSPQGAEAFF
>TRBD2|.|TRBV5-1|18|TRBJ2-5
TGCGCCAGCAGCCCCCGGGCGGCGGGAGTGAGGTCGAAAGAGACCCAGTACTTC
CASSPRAAGVRSKETQYF
>.|.|TRBV6-5|14|TRBJ2-1
TGTGCCACGCGACTTTCAGTATCCTACAATGAGCAGTTCTTC
CATRLSVSYNEQFF
>.|once|TRBV6-5|16|TRBJ2-7
TGTGCCAGCAGTTCCTCGGGCCTTGGGGGCTCCTACGAGCAGTACTTC
CASSSSGLGGSYEQYF
>.|.|TRBV14|15|TRBJ1-5
TGTGCCAGCAGCCAAGGTTTCGGTGGGGGCCAGCCCCAGCATTTT
CASSQGFGGGQPQHF
>TRBD1|.|TRBV7-9|16|TRBJ1-1
TGTGCCAGCAGCCCTACAGGGGGCGCATTGGACACTGAAGCTTTCTTT
CASSPTGGALDTEAFF
>.|.|TRBV5-1|13|TRBJ2-1
TGCGCCAGCCACACGGCGGCAAGCAATGAGCAGTTCTTC
CASHTAASNEQFF
>.|.|TRBV25-1|13|TRBJ2-7
TGTGCCAGCAGTGAAGCCGGAACCTCCGAGCAGTACTTC
CASSEAGTSEQYF
>.|.|TRBV14|15|TRBJ2-7
TGTGCCAGCAGCCACCCGGGCCCCGCTCCCTACGAGCAGTACTTC
CASSHPGPAPYEQYF
>.|.|TRBV11-3|15|TRBJ2-3
TGTGCCAGCAGCTTAGATGGGCAGGGGTACGATACGCAGTATTTT
CASSLDGQGYDTQYF
>TRBD2|once|TRBV5-1|15|TRBJ2-7
TGCGCCAGCAGCCCCCTCGGGACTAGTTCCTACGAGCAGTACTTC
CASSPLGTSSYEQYF
>TRBD1|.|TRBV29-1|13|TRBJ1-1
TGCAGCGCCGACAGGGGAGACAGCACTGAAGCTTTCTTT
CSADRGDSTEAFF
>.|.|TRBV19|14|TRBJ2-7
TGTGCCAGTAGTCCTGGGACACCTAGTTACGAGCAGTACTTC
CASSPGTPSYEQYF
>TRBD1|.|TRBV5-5|15|TRBJ1-3
TGTGCCAGCGGACAACCCGGGACAGCTGGAAACACCATATATTTT
CASGQPGTAGNTIYF
>.|.|TRBV7-6|12|TRBJ1-1
TGTGCCAGCAGGCCACAGGATCCTGAAGCTTTCTTT
CASRPQDPEAFF
>.|.|TRBV21-1|15|TRBJ2-7
TGTGCCAGCAGCAGGGGACCCAGGCTAATCTACGAGCAGTACTTC
CASSRGPRLIYEQYF
>TRBD1|.|TRBV7-9|15|TRBJ1-1
TGTGCCAGCAGCCTCAGACAGGGTCTGAACACTGAAGCTTTCTTT
CASSLRQGLNTEAFF
>.|.|TRBV29-1|10|TRBJ2-1
TGCAGCGTGGAAGGCAATGAGCAGTTCTTC
CSVEGNEQFF
>.|.|TRBV14|16|TRBJ1-2
TGTGCCAGCAGCCACCCCGGGACCACTAAAGCGAATGGCTACACCTTC
CASSHPGTTKANGYTF
>TRBD2|.|TRBV6-6|13|TRBJ2-3
TGTGCCAGCAGTTCCGCTAGCGGCAATACGCAGTATTTT
CASSSASGNTQYF
>TRBD1|.|TRBV27|14|TRBJ2-7
TGTGCCAGCAGTCTAAGGACAGGGTCCTACGAGCAGTACTTC
CASSLRTGSYEQYF
>TRBD2|.|TRBV4-1|16|TRBJ2-3
TGCGCCAGCAGCCCGACTAGCGGGAGGGCCCCCTTCCCTCAGTATTTT
CASSPTSGRAPFPQYF
>TRBD2|.|TRBV6-1|15|TRBJ2-3
TGTGCCAGCAGCCTTAGCGGGAGAAGCACAGATACGCAGTATTTT
CASSLSGRSTDTQYF